These 21 T cell receptor gamma chains came from one sample sequenced in a study of γδ T cells in repeated Plasmodium falciparum infection. Flow sorting of PBMC yielded separate Vgamma9/Vdelta2+ and Vdelta2-negative gammadelta T cell populations for bulk repertoire analysis. TCRdb re-analyzed the multiplex PCR reads via CATT. The sample consists of more than 20,000 gamma-chain clones, 2.5% to 3.5% of them appearing once. Input material: gamma-delta T cells from blood. The receptors were gathered from a pool of human donors (malaria-infected and uninfected, not separated).

Ten or more counts support this clone. The V gene is TRGV9, the J gene TRGJ1 or TRGJ2. CDR1 is GITISATS, CDR2 ISYDGTV, per germline (reference sequence). The CDR3 has 11 amino acids. J gave up 12 bases and V 0 bases, and 5 bases lay outside the gene matches. Here the CDR3 DNA reads TGTGCCTTGTGGGAGGTGCGGATGAAACTCTTT. It codes for CALWEVRMKLF.

This clone was detected only a few times. The chain has TRGV2 and TRGJP2. The J gene, missing from TCRdb, was assigned here through DNA to germline matching. There are 15 residues in the CDR3. CDR1 is EGSNGY, CDR2 YDSYNSKV, per germline. Unmatched junction bases numbered 9, after V lost 4 bases and J lost 4 bases. This CDR3 reads CATWDWRLSDWIKTF. The CDR3 DNA is TGTGCCACCTGGGATTGGAGGCTTAGTGATTGGATCAAGACGTTT.

This clone occurred many times. The genes are TRGV3 and TRGJ1 or TRGJ2. The V segment lost 0 bases and the J segment 5 bases; nucleotides outside the gene matches: 7. Germline V lookup: CDR1 VTNTFY, CDR2 YDVSTARD (reference sequence). This CDR3 region has 14 residues. The CDR3 protein is CATWDRPGNYKKLF. CDR3 DNA: TGTGCCACCTGGGACAGGCCTGGGAATTATAAGAAACTCTTT.

This clone was recorded a few times. The protein TCRdb lists belongs to a much larger clone and differs from this DNA's translation at residue 5, which points to a read error; the protein shown is made from the DNA. CDR3 nucleotides: TGTGCCACCTGGGGCATTTTTCAGAAACTCTTT. Its protein is CATWGIFQKLF. V gene TRGV3 combines with J gene TRGJ1 or TRGJ2. TCRdb records no J gene; here it was assigned by comparing the DNA to germline. The CDR3 spans 11 residues. The germline V gene encodes CDR1 VTNTFY and CDR2 YDVSTARD (reference sequence). V was clipped by 5 bases and J by 11 bases; unmatched bases: 9.

This clone was counted a few times. This likely reflects a read error, since a far larger clone is one base away. Other DNA variants within this sample encode the same CDR3. J is TRGJ1 or TRGJ2 and V is TRGV9. The J gene was missing in TCRdb and was found by matching the end of the DNA to germline. From germline, CDR1 is GITISATS and CDR2 ISYDGTV (reference sequence). This CDR3 is built from 18 residues. This CDR3 reads CALWEVRRTPTTYYKKLF. The CDR3 DNA is TGTGCTTTGTGGGAGGTGAGGAGAACTCCGACGACTTATTATAAGAAACTCTTT.

Concerning this clone itself: The TCRdb protein, from a much larger clone, departs from this DNA's translation at residue 14, likely by read error; the protein shown derives from the DNA. The J gene is TRGJP, the V gene TRGV9. The J gene, left out of TCRdb, was set here by checking the DNA against germline. The V gene's germline CDR1 is GITISATS and CDR2 ISYDGTV (reference sequence). The CDR3 has 18 amino acids. The CDR3 bases are TGTGCCTTGTGGGAGGTGCGGAGAGGAGAGTTGGGCAAAGAAATCAAGGTATTT. Amino acids: CALWEVRRGELGKEIKVF.

The table lists this clone with many counts. TCRdb assigns this DNA the protein of a much larger clone, which departs from its translation at residue 7; this likely reflects a read error, and the protein shown comes from translating the DNA. The chain is built from TRGV4 and TRGJ1 or TRGJ2. The CDR3 has 11 amino acids. Per the germline V gene, CDR1 is EGSTGY and CDR2 is YDSYTSSV. The DNA of the CDR3 is TGTGCCACCTGGGATGCGCAGGTTGGAGTCTTT. Translating it yields CATWDAQVGVF.

Concerning this clone: TCRdb assigns this DNA the protein of a much larger clone, which departs from its translation at residue 4; this likely reflects a read error, and the protein shown comes from translating the DNA. The chain has TRGV4 and TRGJ1 or TRGJ2. As TCRdb names no J gene, one was assigned here on the basis of a DNA match to germline. Germline-derived CDR1 and CDR2 are EGSTGY and YDSYTSSV. The CDR3 is made up of 14 amino acids. The CDR3 DNA sequence: TGTGCCACCCGGGACATAAGGGATTATTATAAGAAACTCTTT. It yields the protein CATRDIRDYYKKLF.

In its sample, this clone was seen a few times. This likely came from a read error, as a far larger clone is one base away. This specimen includes other DNA sequences encoding the same CDR3. No J gene was named, though the V gene is TRGV9. CDR1 and CDR2 (germline): GITISATS, ISYDGTV (reference sequence). The CDR3 loop spans 20 amino acids. The CDR3 is CALWEVWSLLGELGKKIKVF. DNA of the CDR3: TGTGCCTTGTGGGAGGTCTGGTCTCTATTAGGAGAGTTGGGCAAAAAAATCAAAGTATTT.

This clone has ten or more counts. A read error is the likely source, as a far larger clone sits one nucleotide away. The DNA is left out, because the CDR3 cannot be placed on it with certainty; the CDR3 is given as TCRdb lists it. The CDR3 is CATWDRRRIIRNSLAVEQHWLSQVSIGRIQHF. V gene TRGV5 was called; the J gene was not. The germline V gene encodes CDR1 VINAFY and CDR2 YDVSNSKD. The CDR3 comprises 32 residues, both ends counted.

This clone has a count of ten or more. Since a far larger clone is one base different, this is likely a read error. V is TRGV8 and J is TRGJ1 or TRGJ2. Germline V gene data show CDR1 as VENAVY and CDR2 as YDSYNSRV. CDR3 size: 9 residues. CDR3 region: CATWDKRLF. The CDR3 DNA follows: TGTGCCACCTGGGACAAGAGACTCTTT.

This clone qualifies as medium-sized. This chain joins TRGV2 and TRGJ1 or TRGJ2. The J segment lost 4 bases and the V segment lost 0 bases, leaving 6 bases of the junction unmatched. There are 14 residues in the CDR3. Germline CDR1 reads EGSNGY; CDR2 reads YDSYNSKV. Here the CDR3 reads CATWDGPTYYKKLF. CDR3 nucleotide sequence: TGTGCCACCTGGGACGGGCCGACGTATTATAAGAAACTCTTT.

As regards this clone: The translation of this DNA and the TCRdb protein of a much larger clone differ at residue 5, probably owing to a read error; the protein shown here is translated from the DNA. The V and J genes are TRGV9 and TRGJ1 or TRGJ2. The J gene, missing from TCRdb, was assigned here through DNA to germline matching. This CDR3 spans 14 amino acids. Germline V gives CDR1 GITISATS, CDR2 ISYDGTV (reference sequence). V dropped 5 bases and J dropped 11; count of bases not matched to a gene: 18. CDR3 in DNA: TGTGCCTTGTGGGGGGGGGCAAAAGTTCGGGAGAAACTCTTT. This translates into CALWGGAKVREKLF.

This clone was detected many times. The TCRdb record carries a much larger clone's protein, which differs from this DNA's translation at residue 3; a read error is the likely cause, and the protein listed here is the DNA translation. The chain couples TRGV4 to TRGJ1 or TRGJ2. The CDR3 length is 14 residues. CDR1 is EGSTGY, CDR2 YDSYTSSV, per germline. CDR3 nucleotide sequence: TGTGCCTCCTGGGATGGGCCGATTTATTATAAGAAACTCTTT. This codes for CASWDGPIYYKKLF.

This clone was recorded a few times. A far larger clone is one nucleotide away, so this likely arose from a read error. Other DNA sequences in the sample encode the same CDR3. The chain recombines TRGV9 with TRGJP. Here the J gene came from matching the DNA to germline, since TCRdb omits it. The germline V gene has CDR1 GITISATS and CDR2 ISYDGTV (reference sequence). The CDR3 has 14 residues. The CDR3 DNA follows: TGTGCCTTGTGGGAGGTGTTGGGCAAGAAAATCAAGGTATTT. Encoded protein: CALWEVLGKKIKVF.

There are many counts of this clone. This sequence joins TRGV8 and TRGJ1 or TRGJ2. The CDR3 runs 15 residues. Losses at the gene ends were 0 bases for V and 5 bases for J; bases not matched to a gene: 10. CDR1 VENAVY and CDR2 YDSYNSRV come from the germline V gene. CDR3 DNA sequence: TGTGCCACCTGGGATAGGCAAGATCAGGATTATAAGAAACTCTTT. This sequence encodes CATWDRQDQDYKKLF.

This clone was seen at least ten times. The same CDR3 arises from other DNA sequences in this sample as well. The V gene is TRGV5, the J gene TRGJ1 or TRGJ2. The J gene is not listed in TCRdb, so it was assigned here from a DNA match to germline. With 1 base clipped from V and 5 bases from J, the junction kept 5 bases outside the gene matches. Germline values: CDR1 VINAFY, CDR2 YDVSNSKD. There are 13 residues in the CDR3. CDR3 protein: CATWDSKDYKKLF. CDR3 nucleotides: TGTGCCACCTGGGACAGTAAAGATTATAAGAAACTCTTT.

About this clone itself: This is likely an artifact of a read error, given a far larger clone one base away. Because the CDR3's place on the DNA is in doubt, the DNA is left out and the CDR3 is given as listed by TCRdb. No J gene was assigned, while the V gene was called as TRGV9. The CDR3 contains 31 residues when both ends are counted. In germline, CDR1 is GITISATS, CDR2 ISYDGTV (reference sequence). The CDR3 sequence: CALWEAIIIRNSLAVEQHLLSQVSIGRIQHF.

This clone has just a few counts. This sequence is one base from a far larger clone and is likely a read error. The same CDR3 is also encoded by other DNA sequences in this sample. The CDR3, as DNA: TGCGCCTTGTGGGAGAAATGGAATAAGGCCGGAGATTGGATCAAGACGTTT. Translated, it gives CALWEKWNKAGDWIKTF. V usage is TRGV9 and J usage is TRGJP2. Germline lookup yields CDR1 GITISATS and CDR2 ISYDGTV (reference sequence). This CDR3 comprises 17 residues.

This clone was detected only a few times. This DNA's translation differs at residue 9 from TCRdb's protein, which comes from a much larger clone; a read error is likely, and the protein shown is translated from the DNA. The chain combines TRGV9 with TRGJ1 or TRGJ2. Since TCRdb gives no J gene, matching the DNA to germline was used here to assign it. The CDR3 runs 14 residues. The germline V gene encodes CDR1 GITISATS and CDR2 ISYDGTV (reference sequence). The V and J ends lost 0 bases and 9 bases, in that order; junction bases with no gene match: 11. The CDR3 region has the DNA TGTGCCTTGTGGGAGGTGCAAGGTCGTTGTAAGAAACTCTTT. This gives the protein CALWEVQGRCKKLF.

Notes on this clone: It differs at one base from a far larger clone, so likely a read error. The same CDR3 is also encoded by other DNA sequences in this sample. The rearrangement joins TRGV9 to TRGJP. Because TCRdb records no J gene, it was assigned here through a match of the DNA to germline. The length of the CDR3 is 17 residues. Germline CDR1 reads GITISATS; CDR2 reads ISYDGTV (reference sequence). CDR3 in DNA: TGTGCCTTGTGGGAGGTCCACTCGGAGTTGGGCAAGAAAATCAAGGTATTT. Its translation is CALWEVHSELGKKIKVF.